The 12 T cell receptor beta chains reported below all come from one sample, sequenced in a study of blood T cell repertoires in COVID-19 (TCRdb year 2020). Library generation was performed with the immunoSEQ multiplex PCR assay. TCRdb retrieved this table from immuneACCESS and kept in-frame rearrangements only. Not all clones are present; in checked studies, unresolved V genes account for under half, and no reason is known for the remainder. The sample records approximately 210,000 clones, 70% to 90% of which are singletons. Of the sample, around 2.2% falls within the top ten clones. Source material: peripheral blood. The source is a man aged 30 to 45 who had recovered from COVID-19.

The chain links TRBV11-2 to TRBJ1-1; no clear D. The germline gives CDR1 SGHAT, CDR2 FQNNGV. V gave up 4 bases and J gave up 0 bases, with 12 bases separating them. The CDR3 has 15 residues. Written as DNA, the CDR3 is TGTGCCAGCAGCTCCCCTCTAGGTTTGAACACTGAAGCTTTCTTT. Its protein is CASSSPLGLNTEAFF.

The rearrangement joins TRBV4-3 to TRBJ2-3, with D unresolved. CDR1 is LGHNA, CDR2 YSLEER, per germline. This CDR3 has 15 residues. V lost 0 bases and J lost 2, with 9 bases in between. The CDR3 spells CASSQDLRVTDTQYF. The CDR3 DNA follows: TGCGCCAGCAGCCAAGATCTACGGGTCACAGATACGCAGTATTTT.

The genes are TRBV6-5 and TRBJ1-5; D uncertain. Trimming cost V 2 bases and J 3 bases, with 11 bases left between them. This CDR3 comprises 15 residues. Germline V gene lookup returns CDR1 MNHEY and CDR2 SVGAGI. In DNA form, the CDR3 reads TGTGCCAGCAGTTACCGGGGAAATTCCAATCAGCCCCAGCATTTT. Its translation is CASSYRGNSNQPQHF.

The chain joins TRBV5-4 to TRBJ2-1; 7 nucleotides align to TRBD2. Germline V gene lookup returns CDR1 SGHNT and CDR2 YYREEE (reference sequence). The J segment lost 9 bases and the V segment lost 0 bases, leaving 6 bases of the junction unmatched. The CDR3 runs to 14 residues. CDR3 DNA sequence: TGTGCCAGCAGCTTGGGGGGGGGTATCGGTGAGCAGTTCTTC. It specifies CASSLGGGIGEQFF.

V gene TRBV11-3 combines with J gene TRBJ2-7; possible D gene TRBD1, 6 bases. Germline CDR1 is SGHNT and CDR2 is YENEEA. V shed 4 bases and J shed 2 bases, with 12 bases lying between them. This CDR3 has 14 residues. CDR3 coding DNA: TGTGCCAGCAGCTCCCGGACAGCTCCCTACGAGCAGTACTTC. Amino acid sequence: CASSSRTAPYEQYF.

This chain uses TRBV10-2 with TRBJ1-4, with D perhaps matching TRBD1 (5 bases). V was shortened by 7 bases and J by 11 bases, with 14 bases between the two germline ends. Germline V lookup: CDR1 WSHSY, CDR2 SAAADI. The CDR3 spans 12 residues. CDR3 residues: CASTPAGGKLFF. The CDR3 DNA follows: TGCGCCAGCACCCCAGCCGGGGGGAAACTGTTTTTT.

The genes are TRBV9 and TRBJ2-7; D call uncertain. The CDR3 has 14 residues. V lost 2 bases, J lost 3 bases, and 12 bases lay in between. CDR1 is SGDLS, CDR2 YYNGEE, per germline. The CDR3 DNA sequence: TGTGCCAGCAGCGTTACGGAGTCGAACTACGAGCAGTACTTC. Its translation: CASSVTESNYEQYF.

CDR3 residues: CASTLTEQETQYF. Here the CDR3 DNA reads TGTGCCAGCACCCTAACCGAACAAGAGACCCAGTACTTC. This chain connects TRBV7-9 to TRBJ2-5, with unresolved D. Per the germline V gene, CDR1 is SEHNR and CDR2 is FQNEAQ (reference sequence). Trimming took 7 bases from V and 2 from J, leaving 11 bases between them. This CDR3 has 13 residues.

The chain couples TRBV11-3 to TRBJ2-2; 8 bases agree with TRBD1. This CDR3 region has 15 residues. Trimming cost V 5 bases and J 6 bases; bases outside gene matches: 8. Germline-derived CDR1 and CDR2 are SGHNT and YENEEA. The CDR3 here is CASSPRTGQAGELFF. The CDR3 DNA is TGTGCCAGCAGCCCACGGACAGGGCAGGCCGGGGAGCTGTTTTTT. Looking up the rest from reference TRBV11-3 and TRBJ2-2 gives the full variable domain: EAGVVQSPRYKIIEKKQPVAFWCNPISGHNTLYWYLQNLGQGPELLIRYENEEAVDDSQLPKDRFSAERLKGVDSTLKIQPAELGDSAVYLCASSPRTGQAGELFFGEGSRLTVL.

V and J are TRBV19 and TRBJ1-1; 7 bases are a match to TRBD1. Germline V lookup: CDR1 LNHDA, CDR2 SQIVND (reference sequence). This CDR3 has 13 amino acids. The V segment lost 6 bases and the J segment 1 base; nucleotides outside the gene matches: 2. CDR3 DNA: TGTGCCAGTAGGGGACAGACGAACACTGAAGCTTTCTTT. Residues: CASRGQTNTEAFF.

The count of this clone is one. V is TRBV21-1 and J is TRBJ2-1; the D call TRBD1 from the table was never checked on the DNA. TRBV21-1 is a recognized pseudogene. The CDR3 consists of 21 residues. The CDR3 sequence: CASSPHDRGCFSSSSYNEQFF. The CDR3 region has the DNA TGTGCCAGCAGCCCACATGACAGGGGATGTTTTAGTTCGAGCTCCTACAATGAGCAGTTCTTC.

This sequence joins TRBV7-2 and TRBJ1-1, with D maybe TRBD1 (6 bases). Between the trimmed V and J ends, which lost 3 bases and 7 bases, there was a span of 24 bases. The germline CDR1 and CDR2 sequences are SGHTA and FQGNSA. The CDR3 is 17 amino acids. CDR3 loop: CASSFSRGIWQVIEAFF. The DNA of the CDR3 is TGTGCCAGCAGCTTCTCCAGGGGTATATGGCAAGTTATTGAAGCTTTCTTT.